Below, 25 T cell receptor beta chains from the same sample are listed, as sequenced in a study of identical twins. TCRdb re-called the 5' RACE reads through MiXCR, storing one row per CDR3 protein. The sample holds about 570,000 distinct CDR3 sequences, just under 10% seen once. This sample was also put to use in a study of yellow fever vaccine responses in identical twins.

Specimen: PBMCs. The receptors come from a woman between 18 and 30 years old in good health.

This sequence joins TRBV7-2 and TRBJ2-1; 11 bases fit TRBD1. J gave up 9 bases and V 3 bases, and 7 bases lay outside the gene matches. Germline V gene sequence: CDR1 SGHTA, CDR2 FQGNSA. The CDR3 has 15 residues. CDR3 loop: CASSFRDRGFSEQFF. The CDR3 nucleotides read TGTGCCAGCAGCTTCCGGGACAGGGGGTTTAGTGAGCAGTTCTTC. The whole variable domain, remainder taken from reference TRBV7-2 and TRBJ2-1, is GAGVSQSPSNKVTEKGKDVELRCDPISGHTALYWYRQSLGQGLEFLIYFQGNSAPDKSGLPSDRFSAERTGGSVSTLTIQRTQQEDSAVYLCASSFRDRGFSEQFFGPGTRLTVL.

Ten or more counts support this clonotype. The chain carries TRBV20-1 and TRBJ2-7, with D maybe TRBD2 (5 bases). Germline V gene lookup returns CDR1 DFQATT and CDR2 SNEGSKA (reference sequence). CDR3 length equals 14 residues. V gave up 6 bases and J gave up 4 bases, with 19 bases separating them. CDR3 sequence: CSAREMGSAYEQYF. Here the CDR3 DNA reads TGCAGTGCCCGCGAAATGGGTAGCGCGTACGAGCAGTACTTC.

This clonotype was observed at least ten times. The chain uses TRBV10-3 and TRBJ2-7; 9 positions match TRBD1. This CDR3 comprises 15 residues. The ends lost 7 bases at V and 0 bases at J; junction bases unmatched: 7. Germline CDR1 reads ENHRY; CDR2 reads SYGVKD. In DNA, the CDR3 is TGTGCCATCACCGCTGGGACAGGGATCTCCTACGAGCAGTACTTC. Translated, it gives CAITAGTGISYEQYF.

The chain has TRBV25-1 and TRBJ2-1, with TRBD1 identical over 7 bases. Trimming removed 0 bases from V and 8 bases from J; junction bases left unmatched: 13. This CDR3 is 17 amino acids long. The germline V gene has CDR1 MGHDK and CDR2 SYGVNS. CDR3 sequence: CASSEYKRTGLLYEQFF. In DNA, the CDR3 is TGTGCCAGCAGTGAATATAAGCGGACAGGACTTTTGTATGAGCAGTTCTTC.

This clonotype was seen ten or more times. The chain employs TRBV29-1 and TRBJ2-7; weak D call: TRBD1 (5 bases). The V and J ends lost 3 bases and 1 base respectively, with 16 bases between them. CDR1 and CDR2 from the germline V gene are SQVTM and ANQGSEA. This CDR3 is 15 amino acids long. This CDR3 is CSVEAGDSISYEQYF. The CDR3 bases are TGCAGCGTTGAGGCAGGTGACAGTATATCCTACGAGCAGTACTTC.

This sequence joins TRBV5-5 and TRBJ1-5, with TRBD1 matching over 9 bases. The CDR3 is 16 residues long. After removal of 4 bases from V and 3 bases from J, the junction contained 8 bases not matched to a gene. CDR1 is SGHKS and CDR2 is YYEKEE in the germline V gene (reference sequence). CDR3 nucleotide sequence: TGTGCCAGCAGCAACCCGGGACAGGGACCCAATCAGCCCCAGCATTTT. It encodes CASSNPGQGPNQPQHF. Drawing the rest from reference TRBV5-5 and TRBJ1-5, the complete variable domain is DAGVTQSPTHLIKTRGQQVTLRCSPISGHKSVSWYQQVLGQGPQFIFQYYEKEERGRGNFPDRFSARQFPNYSSELNVNALLLGDSALYLCASSNPGQGPNQPQHFGDGTRLSIL.

The chain carries TRBV28 and TRBJ2-1; tentative D call: TRBD2 (6 bases). CDR1 MDHEN and CDR2 SYDVKM come from the germline V gene. This CDR3 comprises 16 residues. V was cut by 2 bases and J by 5 bases, with 16 bases left in between. CDR3 coding DNA: TGTGCCAGCAGTTTACAACGGGGGTTTATCCACAATGAGCAGTTCTTC. Protein: CASSLQRGFIHNEQFF.

This clonotype has just a few counts. The chain joins TRBV4-3 to TRBJ2-7; D may be TRBD2 (6 bases). The CDR3 length is 14 residues. Trimming took 0 bases from V and 6 from J, leaving 12 bases between them. The germline CDR1 and CDR2 sequences are LGHNA and YSLEER. The CDR3 protein is CASSQDRELGEQYF. The CDR3, as DNA: TGCGCCAGCAGCCAAGATCGGGAGTTGGGCGAGCAGTACTTC.

This clonotype was recorded many times. The rearrangement links TRBV5-1 to TRBJ2-1, with TRBD1 matching over 11 bases. Per the germline V gene, CDR1 is SGHRS and CDR2 is YFSETQ. The CDR3 has 15 amino acids. V lost 4 bases and J lost 7; bases outside the gene matches: 7. The CDR3 is CASSRGQGAGNEQFF. The CDR3 coding sequence is TGCGCCAGCAGCCGCGGACAGGGGGCTGGGAATGAGCAGTTCTTC.

This clonotype was picked up a small number of times. The chain carries TRBV2 and TRBJ2-3; 7 bases are shared with TRBD1. Germline V gives CDR1 SNHLY, CDR2 FYNNEI. V shed 8 bases, J shed 1 base, and the junction held 9 bases outside the gene matches. The length of the CDR3 is 15 residues. The CDR3 here is CASLRQGLRTDTQYF. CDR3 DNA: TGTGCCAGCCTCAGACAGGGCCTACGCACAGATACGCAGTATTTT.

This clonotype occurred a few times. J is TRBJ2-7 and V is TRBV11-2; no reliable D call. The CDR3 consists of 14 residues. CDR1 and CDR2 from the germline V gene are SGHAT and FQNNGV. V gave up 4 bases and J gave up 2 bases, with 12 bases separating them. This CDR3 reads CASSSLDGPYEQYF. The CDR3 DNA reads as TGTGCCAGCAGCTCTCTAGACGGACCCTACGAGCAGTACTTC.

This clonotype has ten or more counts. V gene TRBV7-2 combines with J gene TRBJ2-7; no firm D call. With 1 base removed from V and 3 bases from J, the gap between germline ends came to 10 bases. This CDR3 is built from 14 residues. Germline loops: CDR1 SGHTA, CDR2 FQGNSA. Here the CDR3 reads CASSLGGRYYEQYF. The CDR3 DNA sequence: TGTGCCAGCAGCTTAGGTGGCAGATACTACGAGCAGTACTTC.

Only a few counts were recorded for this clonotype. The genes are TRBV4-2 and TRBJ2-1; 11 positions match TRBD2. This CDR3 contains 18 residues. Germline V gene lookup returns CDR1 LGHNA and CDR2 YNFKEQ. Unmatched junction bases numbered 10, after V lost 2 bases and J lost 4 bases. This CDR3 is CASSQTISGGAAYNEQFF. The DNA of the CDR3 is TGTGCCAGCAGCCAAACAATTAGCGGGGGGGCTGCATACAATGAGCAGTTCTTC.

There are a few counts of this clonotype. This chain uses TRBV11-1 with TRBJ2-7, with TRBD2 matching over 13 bases. Trimming cost V 5 bases and J 6 bases; bases outside gene matches: 16. The length of the CDR3 is 18 residues. In germline, CDR1 is SGHAT, CDR2 FQDESV (reference sequence). CDR3 nucleotides: TGTGCCAGCAGCCACGGGACTAGCGGGACTTGGGGGCGGCGCGAGCAGTACTTC. Translation gives CASSHGTSGTWGRREQYF.

Ten or more counts support this clonotype. V gene TRBV7-2 combines with J gene TRBJ2-2, with D unresolved. Germline CDR1 and CDR2: SGHTA and FQGNSA. Trimming stripped 0 bases from V and 2 bases from J, with 10 bases between. The CDR3 is made up of 16 amino acids. The CDR3 loop is CASSLAPPPNTGELFF. The CDR3 DNA sequence: TGTGCCAGCAGCTTAGCACCGCCCCCTAACACCGGGGAGCTGTTTTTT.

Many counts were recorded for this clonotype. This chain uses TRBV24-1 with TRBJ2-1, with 7 bases that match TRBD1. V lost 5 bases, J lost 8 bases, and 5 bases stayed unmatched. Germline V gene lookup returns CDR1 KGHDR and CDR2 SFDVKD. The CDR3 has 13 residues. CDR3: CATSAGGNDEQFF. The DNA of the CDR3 is TGTGCCACCAGTGCAGGGGGAAACGATGAGCAGTTCTTC.

This sequence joins TRBV24-1 and TRBJ2-4; 10 positions match TRBD1. J lost 1 base, V lost 4 bases, and 15 bases had no gene match. The length of the CDR3 is 20 residues. Looked up from germline, CDR1 is KGHDR and CDR2 is SFDVKD. The CDR3 loop is CATSENPGTGVIEAKNIQYF. CDR3 DNA: TGTGCCACCAGTGAAAACCCCGGGACAGGGGTAATCGAGGCCAAAAACATTCAGTACTTC.

V usage is TRBV7-9 and J usage is TRBJ2-7; the D gene is possibly TRBD2 (5 bases). Trimming cost V 5 bases and J 2 bases, with 16 bases left between them. CDR1 is SEHNR and CDR2 is FQNEAQ in the germline V gene (reference sequence). The CDR3 totals 15 residues. The CDR3 DNA follows: TGTGCCAGCAGCCGATCCGGACTGAACACCTACGAGCAGTACTTC. This gives the protein CASSRSGLNTYEQYF.

V usage is TRBV6-1 and J usage is TRBJ1-1; 9 nucleotides agree with TRBD1. The CDR3 spans 16 residues. V was clipped by 8 bases and J by 1 base; unmatched bases: 11. Germline V lookup: CDR1 MNHNS, CDR2 SASEGT. The CDR3 spells CASPRTQQGANTEAFF. CDR3 DNA sequence: TGTGCCAGCCCACGGACGCAACAGGGGGCGAACACTGAAGCTTTCTTT.

Many counts were recorded for this clonotype. CDR3 nucleotide sequence: TGTGCCAGCAGCATTCGGACAGGAGAAAACATTCAGTACTTC. Translation gives CASSIRTGENIQYF. This sequence joins TRBV11-2 and TRBJ2-4; 7 bases line up with TRBD1. J lost 5 bases, V lost 5 bases, and 6 bases had no gene match. CDR1 is SGHAT and CDR2 is FQNNGV in the germline V gene. This CDR3 comprises 14 residues.

This clonotype occurred many times. The V gene is TRBV20-1, the J gene TRBJ2-1; the match to TRBD2 covers 9 bases. Germline loops: CDR1 DFQATT, CDR2 SNEGSKA (reference sequence). Trimming took 6 bases from V and 8 from J; bases not matched to a gene: 14. CDR3 length: 15 residues. The CDR3 sequence is CSARRMGLASHEQFF. The CDR3, as DNA: TGCAGTGCGCGTCGAATGGGACTAGCTTCTCATGAGCAGTTCTTC.

This clonotype was found a few times. CDR3 loop: CSASDLDTQYF. The CDR3 nucleotides read TGCAGTGCTAGCGATCTTGATACGCAGTATTTT. The chain recombines TRBV20-1 with TRBJ2-3; D not resolved. Germline V CDR1 and CDR2: DFQATT, SNEGSKA (reference sequence). V was trimmed by 3 bases and J by 6 bases, leaving 7 bases between them. The CDR3 length is 11 residues.

The rearrangement joins TRBV20-1 to TRBJ2-2; D unresolved. V lost 2 bases and J lost 3, with 7 bases in between. This CDR3 is 13 amino acids long. The V gene's germline CDR1 is DFQATT and CDR2 SNEGSKA (reference sequence). The CDR3 DNA reads as TGCAGTGCTAGACGGGTCGACACCGGGGAGCTGTTTTTT. This codes for CSARRVDTGELFF.

J is TRBJ2-3 and V is TRBV7-9; D not resolved. V shed 9 bases and J shed 1 base, with 8 bases lying between them. There are 12 residues in the CDR3. The V gene's germline CDR1 is SEHNR and CDR2 FQNEAQ (reference sequence). CDR3 loop: CARGIGTDTQYF. The CDR3 nucleotides read TGTGCCAGAGGGATTGGCACAGATACGCAGTATTTT. Based on the CDR3 plus reference TRBV7-9 and TRBJ2-3, the full variable domain is DTGVSQNPRHKITKRGQNVTFRCDPISEHNRLYWYRQTLGQGPEFLTYFQNEAQLEKSRLLSDRFSAERPKGSFSTLEIQRTEQGDSAMYLCARGIGTDTQYFGPGTRLTVL.

This clonotype came up a few times. The chain uses TRBV24-1 and TRBJ2-3, with 7 bases matching TRBD1. Looked up from germline, CDR1 is KGHDR and CDR2 is SFDVKD. V shed 3 bases, J shed 5 bases, and the junction held 19 bases outside the gene matches. The CDR3 contains 19 residues. CDR3 protein: CATSDTTTRTGWLGDTQYF. The CDR3 coding sequence is TGTGCCACCAGTGATACCACCACTCGGACAGGTTGGTTGGGAGATACGCAGTATTTT.